A selection of T cell receptor beta chains follows, all from one sample in a study of blood T cell repertoires in COVID-19. Sequencing was performed with immunoSEQ multiplex PCR; in TCRdb, only in-frame clones are kept and a portion is missing. This sample yields some 96,000 clones, of which about 80% are seen a single time; roughly 12% belongs to the top ten. Sample: peripheral blood. All receptors come from an older woman with acute or convalescent COVID-19. Each CDR3 is given with its conserved first and last residue. A D gene is named only where the DNA matches it firmly. Some rows have no size entry. The others give once, few or many, or a class for an expanded clone.

d_gene: -
j_gene: TRBJ1-1
v_gene: TRBV6-5
abundance: -
CDR3nt: TGTGCCAGCACCCCCGGGACATCTCACACTGAAGCTTTCTTT
CDR3aa: CASTPGTSHTEAFF

d_gene: TRBD2
j_gene: TRBJ2-7
v_gene: TRBV6-5
abundance: -
CDR3nt: TGTGCCAGCAGATCTACTAGCGGGGGGGCCTACGAGCAGTACTTC
CDR3aa: CASRSTSGGAYEQYF

d_gene: -
j_gene: TRBJ1-1
v_gene: TRBV6-5
abundance: -
CDR3nt: TGTGCCAGCAGTTACAGGGCCGACAGTCCCGCTTTCTTT
CDR3aa: CASSYRADSPAFF

d_gene: TRBD2
j_gene: TRBJ2-3
v_gene: TRBV27
abundance: -
CDR3nt: TGTGCCAGCAGTTCTCTAGCGGGGGGGCCGACAGATACGCAGTATTTT
CDR3aa: CASSSLAGGPTDTQYF

d_gene: -
j_gene: TRBJ1-1
v_gene: TRBV12-3/TRBV12-4
abundance: -
CDR3nt: TGTGCCAGCAGTTTCAGTCCGAACACTGAAGCTTTCTTT
CDR3aa: CASSFSPNTEAFF

d_gene: TRBD1
j_gene: TRBJ2-3
v_gene: TRBV5-8
abundance: -
CDR3nt: TGTGCCAGCAGCTCGGACAGGGGGCGGGCAGATACGCAGTATTTT
CDR3aa: CASSSDRGRADTQYF

d_gene: -
j_gene: TRBJ2-1
v_gene: TRBV7-2
abundance: -
CDR3nt: TGTGCCAGCAGCTTCTCTGGGGCGGATGGAGCCCAGTTCTTC
CDR3aa: CASSFSGADGAQFF

d_gene: -
j_gene: TRBJ2-3
v_gene: TRBV3-1/TRBV3-2
abundance: -
CDR3nt: TGTGCCAGCAGCCAAGGGCGACGCTGGAGAGATACGCAGTATTTT
CDR3aa: CASSQGRRWRDTQYF

d_gene: TRBD2
j_gene: TRBJ2-1
v_gene: TRBV11-2
abundance: -
CDR3nt: TGTGCCAGCAGCTTAGTTAGCACTAGCGGGGGCCGAGAGTACAATGAGCAGTTCTTC
CDR3aa: CASSLVSTSGGREYNEQFF

d_gene: TRBD1
j_gene: TRBJ1-3
v_gene: TRBV5-1
abundance: -
CDR3nt: TGCGCCAGCAGTTCTCGGACAGGGGGCGAAGGGTCTGGAAACACCATATATTTT
CDR3aa: CASSSRTGGEGSGNTIYF

d_gene: -
j_gene: TRBJ1-2
v_gene: TRBV19
abundance: few
CDR3nt: TGTGCCAGTAGTATAGATCAAGGCACCTTGTTGAGGGGCTACACCTTC
CDR3aa: CASSIDQGTLLRGYTF